This T cell receptor beta chain was sequenced for a study of blood T cell repertoires in COVID-19. Study at large: COVID-19 samples from acute and convalescent phases originated in the United States, Italy and Spain. T cells, B-cell-depleted T cells, or PBMCs provided the cDNA or gDNA that served as material.

In the original workflow: Amplification of reference gene primers was used by the study to estimate nucleated cell counts. Here immunoSEQ multiplex PCR was the method, and the copy in TCRdb shows in-frame clones only, minus some. That table gives V, J and clone size, and the DNA gave D and trimming. The sample consists of approximately 240,000 clones, approximately 81% of them appearing once. This CDR3 region has 11 residues. The V gene's germline CDR1 is SNHLY and CDR2 FYNNEI. V lost 7 bases to trimming and J lost 7 bases, with 10 bases between them. The chain joins TRBV2 to TRBJ2-5, with D hard to call. The sample consisted of peripheral blood. The source of this sequence is a woman in her sixties who had recovered from COVID-19. The CDR3 DNA reads as TGTGCCAGCACCCAACCGGGGACCCAGTACTTC. Translation gives CASTQPGTQYF.